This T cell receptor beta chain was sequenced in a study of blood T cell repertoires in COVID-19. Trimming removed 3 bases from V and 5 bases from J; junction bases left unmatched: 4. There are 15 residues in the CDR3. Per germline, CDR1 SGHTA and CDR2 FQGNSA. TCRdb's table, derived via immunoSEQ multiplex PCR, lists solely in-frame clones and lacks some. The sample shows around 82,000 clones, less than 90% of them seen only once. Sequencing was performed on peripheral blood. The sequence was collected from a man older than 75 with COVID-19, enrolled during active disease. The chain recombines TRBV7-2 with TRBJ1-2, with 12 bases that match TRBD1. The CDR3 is CASSLGDRGQYGYTF. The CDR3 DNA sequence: TGTGCCAGCAGCTTGGGGGACAGGGGGCAGTATGGCTACACCTTC.